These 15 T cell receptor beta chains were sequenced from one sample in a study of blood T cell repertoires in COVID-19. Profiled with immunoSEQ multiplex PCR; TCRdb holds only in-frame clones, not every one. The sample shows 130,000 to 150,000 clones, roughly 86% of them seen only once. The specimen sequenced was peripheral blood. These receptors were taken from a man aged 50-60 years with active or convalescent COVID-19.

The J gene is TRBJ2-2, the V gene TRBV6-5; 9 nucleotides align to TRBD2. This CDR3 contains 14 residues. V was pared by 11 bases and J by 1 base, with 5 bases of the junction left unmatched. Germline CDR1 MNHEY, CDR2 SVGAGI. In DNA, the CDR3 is TGTGCCGCGGGAGCGGGAGGGAACACCGGGGAGCTGTTTTTT. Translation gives CAAGAGGNTGELFF.

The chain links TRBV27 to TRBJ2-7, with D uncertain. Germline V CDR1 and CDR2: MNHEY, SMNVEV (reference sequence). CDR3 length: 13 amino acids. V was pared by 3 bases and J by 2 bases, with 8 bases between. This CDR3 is CASSFYGTYEQYF. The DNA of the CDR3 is TGTGCCAGCAGTTTTTACGGTACCTACGAGCAGTACTTC.

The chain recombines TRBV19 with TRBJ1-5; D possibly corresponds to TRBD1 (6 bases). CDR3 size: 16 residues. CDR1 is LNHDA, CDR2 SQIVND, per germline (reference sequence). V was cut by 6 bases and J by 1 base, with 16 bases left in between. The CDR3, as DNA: TGTGCCAGTAGGCAGACAGGAACGAGAAGCAATCAGCCCCAGCATTTT. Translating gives CASRQTGTRSNQPQHF.

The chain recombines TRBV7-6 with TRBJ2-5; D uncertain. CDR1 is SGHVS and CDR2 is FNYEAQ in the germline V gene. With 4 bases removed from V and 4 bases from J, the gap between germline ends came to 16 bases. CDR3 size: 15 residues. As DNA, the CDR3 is TGTGCCAGCAGCTCAAGTGCCGGTTTCGTAGAGACCCAGTACTTC. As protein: CASSSSAGFVETQYF.

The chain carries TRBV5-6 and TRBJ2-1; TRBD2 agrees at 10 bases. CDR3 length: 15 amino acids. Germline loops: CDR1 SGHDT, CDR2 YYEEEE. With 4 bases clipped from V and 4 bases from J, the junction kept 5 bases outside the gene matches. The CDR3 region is CASSIKREGYNEQFF. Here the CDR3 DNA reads TGTGCCAGCAGCATAAAGCGGGAGGGTTACAATGAGCAGTTCTTC. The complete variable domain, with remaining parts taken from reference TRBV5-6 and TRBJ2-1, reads DAGVTQSPTHLIKTRGQQVTLRCSPKSGHDTVSWYQQALGQGPQFIFQYYEEEERQRGNFPDRFSGHQFPNYSSELNVNALLLGDSALYLCASSIKREGYNEQFFGPGTRLTVL.

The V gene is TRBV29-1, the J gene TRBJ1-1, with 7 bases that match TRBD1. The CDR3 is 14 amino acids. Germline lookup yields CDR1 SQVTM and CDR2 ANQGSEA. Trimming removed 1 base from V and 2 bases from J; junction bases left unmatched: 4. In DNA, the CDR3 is TGCAGCGTTGAAGGTCAGGGGGTAAACACTGAAGCTTTCTTT. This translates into CSVEGQGVNTEAFF.

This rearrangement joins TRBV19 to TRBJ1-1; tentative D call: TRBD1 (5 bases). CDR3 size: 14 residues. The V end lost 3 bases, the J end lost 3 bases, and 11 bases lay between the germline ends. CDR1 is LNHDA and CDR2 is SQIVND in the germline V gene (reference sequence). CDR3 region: CASSMAWGDTEAFF. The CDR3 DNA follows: TGTGCCAGTAGTATGGCGTGGGGGGACACTGAAGCTTTCTTT.

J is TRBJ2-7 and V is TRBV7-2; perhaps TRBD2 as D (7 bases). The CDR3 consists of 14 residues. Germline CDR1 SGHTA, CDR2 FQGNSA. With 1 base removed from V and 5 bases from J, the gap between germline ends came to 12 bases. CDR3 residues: CASSLVRGANEQYF. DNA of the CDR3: TGTGCCAGCAGCTTAGTTCGGGGGGCAAACGAGCAGTACTTC. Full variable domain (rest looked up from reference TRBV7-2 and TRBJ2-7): GAGVSQSPSNKVTEKGKDVELRCDPISGHTALYWYRQSLGQGLEFLIYFQGNSAPDKSGLPSDRFSAERTGGSVSTLTIQRTQQEDSAVYLCASSLVRGANEQYFGPGTRLTVT.

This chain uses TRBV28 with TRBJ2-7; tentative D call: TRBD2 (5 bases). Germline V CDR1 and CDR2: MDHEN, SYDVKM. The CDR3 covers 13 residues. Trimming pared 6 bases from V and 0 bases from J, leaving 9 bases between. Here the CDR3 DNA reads TGTGCCAGCAGGAGGACTTCCTCCTACGAGCAGTACTTC. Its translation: CASRRTSSYEQYF. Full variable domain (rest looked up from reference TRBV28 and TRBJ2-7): DVKVTQSSRYLVKRTGEKVFLECVQDMDHENMFWYRQDPGLGLRLIYFSYDVKMKEKGDIPEGYSVSREKKERFSLILESASTNQTSMYLCASRRTSSYEQYFGPGTRLTVT.

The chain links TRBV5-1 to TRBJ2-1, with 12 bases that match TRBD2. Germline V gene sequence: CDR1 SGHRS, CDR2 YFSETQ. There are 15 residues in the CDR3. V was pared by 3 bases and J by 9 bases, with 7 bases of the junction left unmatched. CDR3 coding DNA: TGCGCCAGCAGCTCACGACTAGCGGGAGAAGGTGAGCAGTTCTTC. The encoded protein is CASSSRLAGEGEQFF.

The DNA for the CDR3 is TGTGCCAGCAGTGTACAGGGGACCGGAGATACGCAGTATTTT. Its translation: CASSVQGTGDTQYF. The chain carries TRBV9 and TRBJ2-3; 7 nucleotides line up with TRBD1. The CDR3 runs to 14 residues. V was pared by 5 bases and J by 5 bases, with 8 bases of the junction left unmatched. CDR1 and CDR2 (germline): SGDLS, YYNGEE.

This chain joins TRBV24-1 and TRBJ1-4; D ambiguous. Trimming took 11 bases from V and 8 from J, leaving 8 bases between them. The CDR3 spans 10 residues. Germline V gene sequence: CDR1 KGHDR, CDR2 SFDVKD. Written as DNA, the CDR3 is TGTGCCAACATACAGGAAAAACTGTTTTTT. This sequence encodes CANIQEKLFF.

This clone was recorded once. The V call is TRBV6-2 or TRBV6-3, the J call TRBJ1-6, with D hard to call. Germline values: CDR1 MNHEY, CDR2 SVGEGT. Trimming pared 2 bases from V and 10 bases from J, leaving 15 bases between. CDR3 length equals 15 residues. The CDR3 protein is CASSYRGPRNSPLHF. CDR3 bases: TGTGCCAGCAGTTACAGAGGGCCCCGAAACTCACCCCTCCACTTT.

The CDR3 region has the DNA TGTGCCAGCATCGAGGTGGGGGCTAGACAGCCCCAGCATTTT. It is translated as CASIEVGARQPQHF. This chain links TRBV6-5 with TRBJ1-5, with a tentative D call TRBD1 (6 bases). Between the trimmed V and J ends, which lost 7 bases and 7 bases, there was a span of 17 bases. The CDR3 covers 14 residues. The germline CDR1 and CDR2 sequences are MNHEY and SVGAGI.

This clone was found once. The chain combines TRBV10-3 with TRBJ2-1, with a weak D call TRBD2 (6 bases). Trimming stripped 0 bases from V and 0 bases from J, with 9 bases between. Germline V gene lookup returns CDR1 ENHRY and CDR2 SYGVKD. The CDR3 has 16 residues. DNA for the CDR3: TGTGCCATCAGTGAGTCTCAAGCGGGCTCCTACAATGAGCAGTTCTTC. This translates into CAISESQAGSYNEQFF.